The rows below give T cell receptor beta chains drawn from one sample of a study of T cell changes during pregnancy in multiple sclerosis. Only in-frame clones appear in the TCRdb table, and some are missing; sequencing was by immunoSEQ multiplex PCR. The sample consists of around 26,000 clones, more than 75% of them appearing once. This material consisted of CD4+ T cells from peripheral blood mononuclear cells, taken in the first trimester of pregnancy. These receptors all stem from a female donor in good health, enrolled as a control in a pregnancy study. The CDR3 runs from the conserved cysteine through the conserved F or W. A D gene is named only where the DNA matches it firmly. Size is omitted from some rows. Given values are once, few, many or a class for expanded clones.

>-|TRBJ2-7|-|TRBV4-1
TGCGCCAGCAGCCAAGCGTACGAGCAGTACTTC
CASSQAYEQYF
>-|TRBJ1-2|-|TRBV11-2
TGTGCCAGCAGCTTAGATCCCCAGGGAAGTGTAACCTTC
CASSLDPQGSVTF
>-|TRBJ1-2|-|TRBV2
TGTGCCAGCCTACAGGGAGACGGCTACACCTTC
CASLQGDGYTF
>-|TRBJ2-1|TRBD1|TRBV2
TGTGCCAGCAGGGACAGGGGTTCACGGAATGAGCAGTTCTTC
CASRDRGSRNEQFF
>-|TRBJ2-1|-|TRBV27
TGTGCCAGCAGTACCTCCCTCCCGGGACTTTCAGGCCATGAGCAGTTCTTC
CASSTSLPGLSGHEQFF
>-|TRBJ1-3|TRBD1|TRBV6-1
TGTGCCAGCACCTCCCTCAGGGGGCCCGGAAACACCATATATTTT
CASTSLRGPGNTIYF
>-|TRBJ2-2|TRBD2|TRBV5-6
TGTGCCAGCAGCTTGGCCACTAGCGGGGACAACACCGGGGAGCTGTTTTTT
CASSLATSGDNTGELFF
>-|TRBJ2-7|TRBD1|TRBV30
TGTGCCTGGAGTTGGGGACAGGGACACTACGAGCAGTACTTC
CAWSWGQGHYEQYF
>-|TRBJ1-3|-|TRBV18
TGTGCCAGCTCACGCCGCCCCGGGGTTTCGGACACCATATATTTT
CASSRRPGVSDTIYF
>-|TRBJ1-2|TRBD1|TRBV6-5
TGTGCCAGCAGCCACAGGGGAGGAGGCTACACCTTC
CASSHRGGGYTF
>-|TRBJ2-1|-|TRBV2
TGTGCCAGCAGAAGTGGGGGGAGCTCCTACAATGAGCAGTTCTTC
CASRSGGSSYNEQFF
>-|TRBJ2-3|-|TRBV10-3
TGTGCCATCAGTGAGTCTGCAGTCACAGATACGCAGTATTTT
CAISESAVTDTQYF
>-|TRBJ1-1|-|TRBV28
TGTGCCAGCAGTCCCACGACAGCCCGCGCTGAAGCTTTCTTT
CASSPTTARAEAFF
>-|TRBJ1-2|-|TRBV19
TGTGCCAGTAGTCAAAGGGGTGGGGAAACTAACTATGGCTACACCTTC
CASSQRGGETNYGYTF
>-|TRBJ1-5|-|TRBV6-5
TGTGCCAGCAGTTACGTACAGGGCCGAAATCAGCCCCAGCATTTT
CASSYVQGRNQPQHF
>-|TRBJ2-3|-|TRBV7-9
TGTGCCAGCAGCTTAGTGGGGGCGATCCCAGATACGCAGTATTTT
CASSLVGAIPDTQYF
>-|TRBJ2-5|-|TRBV5-1
TGCGCCAGCAGCCGAGGGTCTACAGGGTCGGGTGAGACCCAGTACTTC
CASSRGSTGSGETQYF
>-|TRBJ2-7|-|TRBV5-1
TGCGCCAGCAGTTTGGGGTACGAGCAGTACTTC
CASSLGYEQYF
>few|TRBJ2-7|TRBD2|TRBV7-9
TGTGCCAGCAGCCGGGGACTAGCGGGAGGGGAAGAGCAGTACTTC
CASSRGLAGGEEQYF
>-|TRBJ2-7|TRBD2|TRBV4-1
TGCGCCAGCAGCCGCCTTAGTCCCGCTAGCGGGAGGGTGTACGAGCAGTACTTC
CASSRLSPASGRVYEQYF
>-|TRBJ1-5|-|TRBV21-1
TGTGCCAGCAGACTCCCCGGGACAGGGGGCGGTCAGCCCCAGCATTTT
CASRLPGTGGGQPQHF
>-|TRBJ2-1|TRBD1|TRBV6-6
TGTGCCAGCCGAAACACAGGGGGCTCTCACAATGAGCAGTTCTTC
CASRNTGGSHNEQFF
>-|TRBJ1-3|-|TRBV25-1
TGTGCCAGCAGAGAAACGGGATCTGGAAACACCATATATTTT
CASRETGSGNTIYF
>-|TRBJ1-3|-|TRBV6-6
TGTGCCAGCAGTTACTCGACTGGTACCACTGGAAACACCATATATTTT
CASSYSTGTTGNTIYF
>-|TRBJ1-1|TRBD1|TRBV6-1
TGTGCCAGCAGTGTAACAGGGGGCTCGGCTTTCTTT
CASSVTGGSAFF
>-|TRBJ2-5|-|TRBV19
TGTGCCAGTAGTATCAGGGGCAGGGAGACCCAGTACTTC
CASSIRGRETQYF
>-|TRBJ2-2|-|TRBV27
TGTGCCAGCAGATTATCTTCAGGGGCGCGGGAGCTGTTTTTT
CASRLSSGARELFF
>once|TRBJ1-1|-|TRBV10-1
TGCGCCAGCAGTGAGACTTTGGGACGGGAGGACACTGAAGCTTTCTTT
CASSETLGREDTEAFF
>-|TRBJ2-7|-|TRBV30
TGTGCCTGGATATTCGGGTTCTCCTACGAGCAGTACTTC
CAWIFGFSYEQYF
>-|TRBJ1-2|-|TRBV7-2
TGTGCCAGCAGCTACCGACAGGTCACTATCAACTATGGCTACACCTTC
CASSYRQVTINYGYTF
>-|TRBJ1-4|-|TRBV18
TGTGCCAGTCGCCAGGGGACTAATGAAAAACTGTTTTTT
CASRQGTNEKLFF
>-|TRBJ1-2|-|TRBV5-4
TGTGCCAGCAGCTCTCGAGTCGCCCCTAACTATGGCTACACCTTC
CASSSRVAPNYGYTF
>-|TRBJ2-7|TRBD2|TRBV28
TGTGCCAGCCGTGCAGCGGGAGTATCCTACGAGCAGTACTTC
CASRAAGVSYEQYF
>-|TRBJ2-2|-|TRBV6-5
TGTGCCAGCAGTTATCAAGAAGGGGTCGGGGAGCTGTTTTTT
CASSYQEGVGELFF
>-|TRBJ1-5|-|TRBV10-1
TGCGCCAGCACTAAACTACAGGGTTTCGGGCGTCAGCCCCAGCATTTT
CASTKLQGFGRQPQHF